The T cell receptor beta chain under discussion was sequenced for a study of T cells after yellow fever vaccination. As for the study in general: Preparing low-cell-number fractions relied on SMART-Seq v4 Ultra Low Input.

V shed 0 bases and J 7 bases; nucleotides not matched to a gene: 12. This CDR3 comprises 18 residues. Germline CDR1 LGHDT, CDR2 YNNKEL (reference sequence). Using its own MiXCR run on the 5' RACE reads, TCRdb lists one record per CDR3 protein. The sample consists of around 600,000 distinct CDR3 sequences, 10% to 15% of them appearing once. This clonotype was counted a few times. Its specificity is not known. Study-wide results and caveats: Clones that expanded after primary vaccination mostly reappeared after the booster (96% CD4, approximately 89% CD8). FACS-sorted repertoires could contain abundant clonotypes contaminating from the bulk population.

The starting material was PBMCs, obtained on the day of the yellow fever booster vaccination. The V call is TRBV3-1, the J call TRBJ2-5; 12 bases are a match to TRBD2. The TCR was taken from a man between 25 and 39 years old who received the YFV17D yellow fever vaccine. The CDR3 nucleotides are TGTGCCAGCAGCCAAGAAGGGGCTAGCGGGAGGGTGAGTTGGACCCAGTACTTC. The encoded protein is CASSQEGASGRVSWTQYF.